This entry lists 2 T cell receptor beta chains sequenced from one sample in a study of blood T cells in healthy people across ages. Then a second PCR, running roughly 7 to 11 cycles, was carried out with a sample-barcoded 5' primer and a J-beta primer mix. TCRdb re-called the 5' RACE reads through MiXCR, storing one row per CDR3 protein. Counted here are roughly 500,000 distinct CDR3 sequences, 25% to 30% occurring once; the ten biggest clones make up about a fifth. The sample consisted of blood. The receptors shown here come from a woman aged 70-85 years in good health.

This clonotype was seen a handful of times. The rearrangement joins TRBV6-5 to TRBJ1-1, with 9 bases aligning to TRBD1. Trimming took 5 bases from V and 0 from J; bases not matched to a gene: 1. The CDR3 consists of 14 residues. CDR1 and CDR2 (germline): MNHEY, SVGAGI. The CDR3 sequence: CASSRDRVNTEAFF. CDR3 nucleotide sequence: TGTGCCAGCAGTCGGGACAGGGTGAACACTGAAGCTTTCTTT.

This clonotype was found a few times. V gene TRBV7-9 combines with J gene TRBJ2-7; no definite D call. Trimming cost V 5 bases and J 6 bases, with 14 bases left between them. This CDR3 has 13 residues. CDR1 and CDR2 (germline): SEHNR, FQNEAQ (reference sequence). DNA for the CDR3: TGTGCCAGCAGCCCTAATAGTGTCTTCGAGCAGTACTTC. Its protein product is CASSPNSVFEQYF.